The clone carrying this T cell receptor (beta chain) was found a few times. Antigen specificity is unknown. This specimen belongs to a study of human T cells and chemical hapten exposure. As for the study in general: Slight differences in pooled library volume were the main source of varying TCR yields across samples.

V gave up 1 base and J gave up 6 bases, with 13 bases separating them. Germline CDR1 and CDR2: SGHNT and YENEEA. The CDR3 covers 15 residues. Unfractionated whole blood yielded the extracted total RNA. Library preparation tagged each individual cDNA molecule with a unique molecular identifier. Original handling: Per-sample TCR counts ranged from about 20,000 to 690,600, median around 96,000. TCRdb re-called the reads through MiXCR, storing one row per CDR3 protein. The V and J calls were not made by the authors but by TCRdb's processing. The data hold around 120,000 distinct CDR3 sequences, with less than 10% observed a single time. Whole-study results and caveats: Counts of TCRs above 1 in 1000 frequency stayed unchanged with DPC sensitization.

The chain combines TRBV11-3 with TRBJ2-1; TRBD2 might be the D (5 bases). The origin of this receptor is a human donor in good health. Some clones in this sample may be carry-over from other donors' samples. Source material: whole blood. The CDR3 DNA reads TGTGCCAGCAGCTTAGGAGGGATGGGCGGCAATGAGCAGTTCTTC. This codes for CASSLGGMGGNEQFF. Full variable domain (outside the CDR3, taken from reference TRBV11-3 and TRBJ2-1): EAGVVQSPRYKIIEKKQPVAFWCNPISGHNTLYWYLQNLGQGPELLIRYENEEAVDDSQLPKDRFSAERLKGVDSTLKIQPAELGDSAVYLCASSLGGMGGNEQFFGPGTRLTVL.